This section outlines one TCR beta chain sequence together with its context. The target antigen is unknown. Trimming left V 4 bases short and J 7 bases short, with 10 bases between. The CDR3 is made up of 12 amino acids. Per the germline V gene, CDR1 is MDHEN and CDR2 is SYDVKM. TCRdb's copy holds only in-frame clones and misses some; the assay was immunoSEQ multiplex PCR. The table has 21,000 or so clones, around 87% seen once. These data belong to a study of untreated major depressive disorder. Overall study findings and caveats: In every subject, the five largest TRBV05-01 clones were private. TRBV25-01 and TRBV02-01 usage differences were not statistically significant.

Controls never had mood disorders and self-rated depressive symptoms at 5 or less. CD4+ T cell purity was typically around 95%. V gene TRBV28 combines with J gene TRBJ1-2; D gene unclear. Sequences were obtained from CD4+ T cells from PBMCs. The receptor was isolated from a woman aged 25 to 39 in good health. CDR3 DNA sequence: TGTGCCAGCAGTTCGACAAATCTTGGCTACACCTTC. It translates to CASSSTNLGYTF.